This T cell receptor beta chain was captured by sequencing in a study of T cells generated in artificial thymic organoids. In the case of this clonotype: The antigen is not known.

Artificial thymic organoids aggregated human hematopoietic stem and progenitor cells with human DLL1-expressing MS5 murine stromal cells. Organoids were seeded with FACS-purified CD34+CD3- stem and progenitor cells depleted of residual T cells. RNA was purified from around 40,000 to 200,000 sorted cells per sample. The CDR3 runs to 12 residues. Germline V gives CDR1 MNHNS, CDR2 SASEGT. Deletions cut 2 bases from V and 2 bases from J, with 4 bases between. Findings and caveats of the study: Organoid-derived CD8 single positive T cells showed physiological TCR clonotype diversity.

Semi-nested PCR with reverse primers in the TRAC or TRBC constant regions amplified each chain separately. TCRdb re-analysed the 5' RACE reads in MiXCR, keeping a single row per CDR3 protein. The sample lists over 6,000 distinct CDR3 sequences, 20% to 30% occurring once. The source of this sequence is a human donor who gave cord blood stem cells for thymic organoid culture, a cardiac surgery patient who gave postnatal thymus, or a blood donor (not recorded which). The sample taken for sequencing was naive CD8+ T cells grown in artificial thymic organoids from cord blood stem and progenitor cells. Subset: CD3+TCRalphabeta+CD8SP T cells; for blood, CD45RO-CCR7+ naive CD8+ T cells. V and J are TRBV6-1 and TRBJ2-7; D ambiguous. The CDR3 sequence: CASSERAYEQYF. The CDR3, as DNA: TGTGCCAGCAGTGAAAGGGCCTACGAGCAGTACTTC.